The next 9 T cell receptor beta chains were all read from a single sample in a study of blood T cells in healthy people across ages. The use of a sample-barcoded 5' primer and a J-beta primer mix characterized a second PCR of roughly 6 to 11 cycles. TCRdb used MiXCR to reprocess the 5' RACE reads, holding one entry per CDR3 protein. The sample holds fewer than 1,200,000 distinct CDR3 sequences; less than 25% are singletons and the top ten take less than 0.75%. Separately, the same data were catalogued under a study of T cells of mothers and their children.

Sequencing was carried out using blood. These receptors were obtained from a girl under 10 years old in good health.

The chain has TRBV28 and TRBJ2-5; D uncertain. Matching the DNA end better, TRBJ2-7 makes the J call doubtful. The V gene's germline CDR1 is MDHEN and CDR2 SYDVKM. This CDR3 spans 13 amino acids. The CDR3 is CASSLTPGHEQYF. The CDR3 bases are TGTGCCAGCAGTTTAACTCCAGGCCACGAGCAGTACTTC.

There are a few counts of this clonotype. The chain links TRBV24-1 to TRBJ2-2; 7 positions match TRBD1. Germline CDR1 reads KGHDR; CDR2 reads SFDVKD. The CDR3 runs 14 residues. With V trimmed by 6 bases and J by 6 bases, 6 bases remained unmatched. CDR3 region: CATSTNRGAGELFF. The CDR3 nucleotides are TGTGCCACCAGTACTAACAGGGGAGCCGGGGAGCTGTTTTTT.

The chain recombines TRBV4-2 with TRBJ2-1; D may be TRBD2 (5 bases). The better agreement between TRBJ2-5 and the DNA end casts doubt on the J call. Germline values: CDR1 LGHNA, CDR2 YNFKEQ. The length of the CDR3 is 16 residues. CDR3 nucleotide sequence: TGTGCCAGCAGCCGAGAGGTATCTAGCAGTAGCGAGACCCAGTACTTC. Translating gives CASSREVSSSSETQYF.

The chain uses TRBV4-3 and TRBJ2-6, with D perhaps assigned TRBD1 or TRBD2 (5 bases each). The CDR3 sequence is 19 residues long. Between the trimmed V and J ends, which lost 0 bases and 1 base, there was a span of 16 bases. Germline V gene lookup returns CDR1 LGHNA and CDR2 YSLEER. The CDR3 protein is CASSQEGELSLSGANVLTF. As DNA, the CDR3 is TGCGCCAGCAGCCAAGAGGGGGAGCTTTCGCTTTCTGGGGCCAACGTCCTGACTTTC.

The chain recombines TRBV7-2 with TRBJ2-3; 7 bases are shared with TRBD2. The CDR3 is made up of 15 amino acids. The V gene's germline CDR1 is SGHTA and CDR2 FQGNSA. Trimming took 4 bases from V and 7 from J; bases not matched to a gene: 11. The CDR3 region is CASSSAWASGNTQYF. CDR3 sequence (DNA): TGTGCCAGCAGCTCGGCGTGGGCTAGCGGAAATACGCAGTATTTT. Drawing the rest from reference TRBV7-2 and TRBJ2-3, the complete variable domain is GAGVSQSPSNKVTEKGKDVELRCDPISGHTALYWYRQSLGQGLEFLIYFQGNSAPDKSGLPSDRFSAERTGGSVSTLTIQRTQQEDSAVYLCASSSAWASGNTQYFGPGTRLTVL.

The chain links TRBV2 to TRBJ2-5; 7 positions match TRBD2. The DNA end is a closer match to TRBJ2-1, so the J assignment may be wrong. CDR3 length equals 17 residues. The germline V gene has CDR1 SNHLY and CDR2 FYNNEI. The CDR3 is CASSKRGGTNEVGEQFF. The CDR3 DNA reads TGTGCCAGCAGTAAGAGGGGAGGGACTAACGAGGTAGGTGAGCAGTTCTTC.

The rearrangement uses TRBV7-6 and TRBJ2-3, with D tentatively TRBD2 (6 bases). Trimming shortened V by 1 base and J by 1 base, and 12 bases separated the two germline ends. The CDR3 is made up of 16 amino acids. CDR1 and CDR2 (germline): SGHVS, FNYEAQ. For the CDR3, the DNA is TGTGCCAGCAGCTTAGATGCGACTAGGGGCACAGATACGCAGTATTTT. It yields the protein CASSLDATRGTDTQYF.

V and J are TRBV24-1 and TRBJ2-4, with 7 bases fitting TRBD1. This CDR3 has 15 residues. CDR1 and CDR2 (germline): KGHDR, SFDVKD. Trimming took 1 base from V and 5 from J; bases not matched to a gene: 4. CDR3 in DNA: TGTGCCACCAGTGATTTTCGACAGGGAGAAAACATTCAGTACTTC. It yields the protein CATSDFRQGENIQYF.

V gene TRBV24-1 combines with J gene TRBJ2-5; 7 positions agree with TRBD1. Germline V gene data show CDR1 as KGHDR and CDR2 as SFDVKD. Trimming cost V 4 bases and J 6 bases; bases outside gene matches: 7. The CDR3 runs 14 residues. CDR3: CATSDQTGIKTQYF. The CDR3 DNA follows: TGTGCCACCAGTGACCAGACAGGGATAAAGACCCAGTACTTC.